This T cell receptor beta chain comes out of a study of cytomegalovirus exposure and HLA in healthy donors. Overall study context: Falling in the Caucasian-associated ancestry cluster were about 82% of under 500 genotyped donors.

PCR employed 60 Vbeta and 13 Jbeta primers. In the original processing: A later analysis tallied about 80 million unique TCR beta chains, around 10 million of them shared. Generated by immunoSEQ multiplex PCR, the TCRdb table keeps only in-frame clones and is missing some. That table gives V, J and clone size, and the DNA gave D and trimming. The table shows about 170,000 clones, with approximately 80% occurring only once. Study-level results: A likely sequencing artifact accounted for one observed cluster of highly shared sequence variants. Under in vitro conditions, a few CMV-associated chains were confirmed as specific for CMV antigens.

With regard to this clone: Its cognate antigen is unknown.

The length of the CDR3 is 14 residues. J was trimmed by 3 bases and V by 6 bases; bases with no gene match: 3. The germline V gene has CDR1 MDHEN and CDR2 SYDVKM. The specimen sequenced was PBMCs. This chain links TRBV28 with TRBJ2-1; 9 bases align to TRBD1. This TCR was sampled from a woman in her forties or fifties in good health and CMV-seropositive. Here the CDR3 DNA reads TGTGCCAGCAGCCGACAGGGGGTCTACAATGAGCAGTTCTTC. This encodes CASSRQGVYNEQFF.